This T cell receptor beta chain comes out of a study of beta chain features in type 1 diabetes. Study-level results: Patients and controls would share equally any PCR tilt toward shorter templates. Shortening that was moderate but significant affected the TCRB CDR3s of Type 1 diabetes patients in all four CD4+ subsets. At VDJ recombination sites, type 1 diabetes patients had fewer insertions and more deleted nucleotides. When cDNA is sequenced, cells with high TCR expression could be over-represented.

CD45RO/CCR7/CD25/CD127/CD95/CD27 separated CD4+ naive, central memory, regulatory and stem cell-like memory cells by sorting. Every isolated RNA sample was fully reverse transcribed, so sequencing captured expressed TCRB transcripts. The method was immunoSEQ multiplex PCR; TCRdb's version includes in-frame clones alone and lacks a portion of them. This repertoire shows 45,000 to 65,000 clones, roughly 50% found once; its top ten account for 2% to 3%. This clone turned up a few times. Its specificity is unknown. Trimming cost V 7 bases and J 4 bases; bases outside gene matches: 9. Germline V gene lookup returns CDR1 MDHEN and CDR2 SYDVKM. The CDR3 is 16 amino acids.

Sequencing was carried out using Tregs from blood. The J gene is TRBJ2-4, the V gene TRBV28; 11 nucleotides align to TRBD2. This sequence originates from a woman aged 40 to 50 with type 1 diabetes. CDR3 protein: CASNPEGTSGKNIQYF. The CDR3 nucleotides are TGTGCCAGCAACCCTGAGGGGACTAGCGGAAAAAACATTCAGTACTTC.